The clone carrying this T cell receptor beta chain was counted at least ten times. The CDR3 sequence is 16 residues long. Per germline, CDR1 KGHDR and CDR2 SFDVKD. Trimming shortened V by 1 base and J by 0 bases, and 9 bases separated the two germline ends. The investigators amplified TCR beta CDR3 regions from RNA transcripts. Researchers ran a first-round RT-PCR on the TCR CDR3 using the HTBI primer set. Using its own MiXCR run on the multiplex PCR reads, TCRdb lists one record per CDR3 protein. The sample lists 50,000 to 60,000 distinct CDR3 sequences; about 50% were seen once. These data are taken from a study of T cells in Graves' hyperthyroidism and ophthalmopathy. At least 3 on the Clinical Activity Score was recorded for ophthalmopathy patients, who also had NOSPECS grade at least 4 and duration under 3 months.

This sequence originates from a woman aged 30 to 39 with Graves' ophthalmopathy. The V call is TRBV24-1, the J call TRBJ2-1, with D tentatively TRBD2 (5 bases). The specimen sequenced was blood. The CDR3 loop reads CATSDFQAGSYNEQFF. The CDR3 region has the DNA TGTGCCACCAGTGATTTCCAGGCGGGCTCCTACAATGAGCAGTTCTTC.